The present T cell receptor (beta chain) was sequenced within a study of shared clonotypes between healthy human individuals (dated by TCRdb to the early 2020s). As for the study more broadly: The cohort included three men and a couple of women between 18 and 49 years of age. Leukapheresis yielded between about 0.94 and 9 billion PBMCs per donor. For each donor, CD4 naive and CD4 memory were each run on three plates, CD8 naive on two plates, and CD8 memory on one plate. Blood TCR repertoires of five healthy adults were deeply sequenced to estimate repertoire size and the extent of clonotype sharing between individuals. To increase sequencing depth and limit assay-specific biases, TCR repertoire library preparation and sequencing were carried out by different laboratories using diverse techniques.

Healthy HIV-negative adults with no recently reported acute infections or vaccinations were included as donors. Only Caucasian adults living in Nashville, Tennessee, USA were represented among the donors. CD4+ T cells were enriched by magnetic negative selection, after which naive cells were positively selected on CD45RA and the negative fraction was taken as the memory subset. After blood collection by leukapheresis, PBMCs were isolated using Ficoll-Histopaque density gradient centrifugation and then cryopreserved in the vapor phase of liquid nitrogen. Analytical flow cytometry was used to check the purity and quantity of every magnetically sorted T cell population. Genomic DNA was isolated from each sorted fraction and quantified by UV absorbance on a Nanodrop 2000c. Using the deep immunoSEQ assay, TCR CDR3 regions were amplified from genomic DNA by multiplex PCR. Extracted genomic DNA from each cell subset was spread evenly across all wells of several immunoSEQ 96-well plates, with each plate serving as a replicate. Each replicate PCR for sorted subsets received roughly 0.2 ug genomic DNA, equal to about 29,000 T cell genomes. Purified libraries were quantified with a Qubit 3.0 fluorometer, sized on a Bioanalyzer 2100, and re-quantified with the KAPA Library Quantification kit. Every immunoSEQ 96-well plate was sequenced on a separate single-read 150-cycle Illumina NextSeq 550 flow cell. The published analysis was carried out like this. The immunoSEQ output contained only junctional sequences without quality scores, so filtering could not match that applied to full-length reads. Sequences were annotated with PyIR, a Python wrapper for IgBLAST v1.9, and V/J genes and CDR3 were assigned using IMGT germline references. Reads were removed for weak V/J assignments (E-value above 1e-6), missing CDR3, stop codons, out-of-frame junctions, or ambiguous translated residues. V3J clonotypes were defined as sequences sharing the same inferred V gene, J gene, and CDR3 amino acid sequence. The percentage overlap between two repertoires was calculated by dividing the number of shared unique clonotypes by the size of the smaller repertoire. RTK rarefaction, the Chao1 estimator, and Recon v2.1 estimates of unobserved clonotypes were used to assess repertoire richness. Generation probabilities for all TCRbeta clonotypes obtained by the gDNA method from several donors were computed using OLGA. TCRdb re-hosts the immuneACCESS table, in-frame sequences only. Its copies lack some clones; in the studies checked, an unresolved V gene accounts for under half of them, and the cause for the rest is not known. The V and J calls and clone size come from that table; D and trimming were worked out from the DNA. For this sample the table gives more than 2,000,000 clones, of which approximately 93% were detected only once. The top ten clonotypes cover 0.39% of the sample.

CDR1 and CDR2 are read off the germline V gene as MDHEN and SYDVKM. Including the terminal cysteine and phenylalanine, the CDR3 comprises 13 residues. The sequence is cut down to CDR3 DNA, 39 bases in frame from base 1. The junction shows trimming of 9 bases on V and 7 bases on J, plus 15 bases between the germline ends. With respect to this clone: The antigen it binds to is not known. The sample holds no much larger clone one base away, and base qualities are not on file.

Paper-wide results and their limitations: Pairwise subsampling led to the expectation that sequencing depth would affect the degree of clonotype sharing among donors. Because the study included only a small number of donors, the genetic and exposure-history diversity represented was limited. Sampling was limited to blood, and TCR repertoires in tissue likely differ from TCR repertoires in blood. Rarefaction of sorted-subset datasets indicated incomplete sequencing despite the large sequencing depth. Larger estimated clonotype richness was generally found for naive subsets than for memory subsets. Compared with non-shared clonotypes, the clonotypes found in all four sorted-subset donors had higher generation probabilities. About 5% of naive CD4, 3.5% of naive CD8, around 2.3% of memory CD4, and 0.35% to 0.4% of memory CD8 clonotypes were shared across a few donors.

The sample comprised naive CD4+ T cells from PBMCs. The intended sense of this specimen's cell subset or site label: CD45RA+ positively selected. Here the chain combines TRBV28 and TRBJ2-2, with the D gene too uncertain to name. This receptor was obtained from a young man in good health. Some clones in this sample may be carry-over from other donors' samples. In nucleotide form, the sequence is TGTGCCAGAGACGGCCAAAAAAACGGGGAGCTGTTTTTT. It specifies CARDGQKNGELFF.